These 15 T cell receptor beta chains came from one sample sequenced in a study of control samples from healthy donors and cancer patients. The table came from immunoSEQ multiplex PCR; TCRdb's copy has only in-frame clones and leaves some out. The sample holds fewer than 200,000 clones. The source material was blood. The receptors stem from a woman younger than 45 in good health.

The chain links TRBV19 to TRBJ2-2; either TRBD1 or TRBD2 may fit D (5 bases each). The V end lost 0 bases, the J end lost 4 bases, and 15 bases lay between the germline ends. Germline CDR1 reads LNHDA; CDR2 reads SQIVND (reference sequence). This CDR3 is 17 amino acids long. CDR3 region: CASSIDWGPLITGELFF. As DNA, the CDR3 is TGTGCCAGTAGTATAGATTGGGGACCGTTGATCACCGGGGAGCTGTTTTTT.

This chain connects TRBV7-2 to TRBJ1-2; D possibly corresponds to TRBD1 (6 bases). The CDR3 consists of 13 residues. Germline CDR1 and CDR2: SGHTA and FQGNSA. Trimming pared 1 base from V and 8 bases from J, leaving 11 bases between. The CDR3 nucleotides are TGTGCCAGCAGCTTAGGACCCCAGGGGGGCTACACCTTC. Its translation: CASSLGPQGGYTF.

This chain joins TRBV7-2 and TRBJ2-4; 9 bases align to TRBD2. The CDR3 is made up of 17 amino acids. Per germline, CDR1 SGHTA and CDR2 FQGNSA. V was clipped by 4 bases and J by 0 bases; unmatched bases: 7. CDR3 DNA sequence: TGTGCCAGCAGCTCCTTACTAGCGGGCCTAGCCAAAAACATTCAGTACTTC. Translation gives CASSSLLAGLAKNIQYF.

The genes are TRBV11-2 and TRBJ1-2; the D is unclear. CDR3 length: 13 residues. Trimming left V 3 bases short and J 8 bases short, with 13 bases between. Germline CDR1 and CDR2: SGHAT and FQNNGV. The CDR3 spells CASSLGRGVGYTF. The CDR3 DNA reads as TGTGCCAGCAGCTTGGGTCGGGGAGTCGGCTACACCTTC.

This chain links TRBV6-5 with TRBJ1-1, with TRBD1 matching over 7 bases. There are 13 residues in the CDR3. Germline assignment: CDR1 MNHEY and CDR2 SVGAGI. V shed 4 bases and J 3 bases; nucleotides not matched to a gene: 2. Written as DNA, the CDR3 is TGTGCCAGCAGTTCAACAGGGGACACTGAAGCTTTCTTT. Amino acid sequence: CASSSTGDTEAFF.

The chain employs TRBV28 and TRBJ1-2; no definite D call. This CDR3 has 15 residues. V lost 6 bases to trimming and J lost 4 bases, with 18 bases between them. Germline values: CDR1 MDHEN, CDR2 SYDVKM. CDR3 coding DNA: TGTGCCAGCAGCCCAATGTTTAAGGGCGGCTATGGCTACACCTTC. It codes for CASSPMFKGGYGYTF.

This chain connects TRBV27 to TRBJ2-1, with 9 bases aligning to TRBD2. The CDR3 is 15 residues long. From germline, CDR1 is MNHEY and CDR2 SMNVEV (reference sequence). The V and J ends lost 5 bases and 7 bases, in that order; junction bases with no gene match: 9. The CDR3 DNA reads as TGTGCCAGCAGTCGTAGCGGGGGCTGGGGTAATGAGCAGTTCTTC. It specifies CASSRSGGWGNEQFF.

The gene calls are TRBV19 and TRBJ2-1; D ambiguous. Between the trimmed V and J ends, which lost 3 bases and 8 bases, there was a span of 8 bases. Germline V gives CDR1 LNHDA, CDR2 SQIVND (reference sequence). The CDR3 contains 12 residues. In DNA, the CDR3 is TGTGCCAGTAGTATGACGTCCTATGAGCAGTTCTTC. Protein sequence: CASSMTSYEQFF.

This chain links TRBV4-2 with TRBJ2-7, with D uncertain. V was clipped by 0 bases and J by 1 base, with 7 bases between them. CDR3 size: 14 residues. The germline V gene has CDR1 LGHNA and CDR2 YNFKEQ. The CDR3 sequence is CASSQDWGSYEQYF. CDR3 nucleotides: TGTGCCAGCAGCCAAGATTGGGGTTCCTACGAGCAGTACTTC.

This chain uses TRBV10-1 with TRBJ1-5; D is undetermined. The CDR3 is 15 amino acids. Trimming shortened V by 3 bases and J by 1 base, and 10 bases separated the two germline ends. Germline V gene data show CDR1 as WNHNN and CDR2 as SYGVQD (reference sequence). The CDR3 coding sequence is TGCGCCAGCAGTGACAGGCCAAGAAGCAATCAGCCCCAGCATTTT. This encodes CASSDRPRSNQPQHF.

The J gene is TRBJ1-1, the V gene TRBV18; the D is unclear. Trimming removed 4 bases from V and 8 bases from J, with 11 bases in between. CDR3 length: 12 amino acids. Germline-derived CDR1 and CDR2 are KGHSH and LQKENI. The CDR3: CASSRPGWEAFF. CDR3 sequence (DNA): TGTGCCAGCTCACGCCCGGGATGGGAAGCTTTCTTT.

The chain employs TRBV9 and TRBJ2-6; D call uncertain. V shed 3 bases and J shed 2 bases, with 9 bases lying between them. Germline CDR1 and CDR2: SGDLS and YYNGEE. The CDR3 contains 15 residues. CDR3 region: CASSAGLPGANVLTF. CDR3 coding DNA: TGTGCCAGCAGCGCCGGGTTGCCTGGGGCCAACGTCCTGACTTTC.

This sequence joins TRBV12-3 or TRBV12-4 and TRBJ1-4; D is undetermined. This CDR3 is built from 13 residues. V was clipped by 7 bases and J by 5 bases, with 11 bases between them. The CDR3 coding sequence is TGTGCCAGCACCGTGGCCTCCAATGAAAAACTGTTTTTT. Translating it yields CASTVASNEKLFF.

The rearrangement joins TRBV18 to TRBJ1-6; a possible D gene is TRBD1 (5 bases). Trimming shortened V by 6 bases and J by 6 bases, and 15 bases separated the two germline ends. Germline values: CDR1 KGHSH, CDR2 LQKENI. This CDR3 comprises 15 residues. The CDR3 reads CASSPNWDGNSPLHF. The CDR3 DNA reads TGTGCCAGCTCCCCTAATTGGGACGGTAATTCACCCCTCCACTTT. The full variable domain, its missing parts supplied by reference TRBV18 and TRBJ1-6, is NAGVMQNPRHLVRRRGQEARLRCSPMKGHSHVYWYRQLPEEGLKFMVYLQKENIIDESGMPKERFSAEFPKEGPSILRIQQVVRGDSAAYFCASSPNWDGNSPLHFGNGTRLTVT.

This chain connects TRBV15 to TRBJ2-7, with TRBD1 identical over 7 bases. From germline, CDR1 is LNHNV and CDR2 YYDKDF (reference sequence). Trimming removed 0 bases from V and 7 bases from J; junction bases left unmatched: 12. The CDR3 consists of 16 residues. The CDR3 DNA follows: TGTGCCACCAGCAGAGATGTAGACAGGGCCCTCGGGGAGCAGTACTTC. The encoded protein is CATSRDVDRALGEQYF.